This is a list of T cell receptor beta chains from one sample in a study of T cell responses to AZD1222 COVID-19 vaccine. Data came from immunoSEQ multiplex PCR; TCRdb stores just in-frame clones and leaves some out. The sample yields 100,000 or so clones, roughly nine tenths seen once. The sequencing used peripheral blood, collected on day 0 of AZD1222 vaccination. These receptors originate from an adult in good health. CDR3s include the opening cysteine and the closing phenylalanine or tryptophan. A D gene is named only where the DNA matches it firmly. Size is omitted from some rows. Given values are once, few, many or a class for expanded clones.

d_call: TRBD1
cdr3_length: 15
j_call: TRBJ1-1
clone_size: .
v_call: TRBV11-3
cdr3_nt: TGTGCCAGCAGCCCTAGGACAGGGGGGAACACTGAAGCTTTCTTT
cdr3_aa: CASSPRTGGNTEAFF

d_call: .
cdr3_length: 13
j_call: TRBJ1-5
clone_size: .
v_call: TRBV18
cdr3_nt: TGTGCCAGCTCACCGGCAGGTAATCAGCCCCAGCATTTT
cdr3_aa: CASSPAGNQPQHF

d_call: TRBD1
cdr3_length: 13
j_call: TRBJ1-1
clone_size: .
v_call: TRBV2
cdr3_nt: TGTGCCAGCACGGGACAGGGGATCTCTGAAGCTTTCTTT
cdr3_aa: CASTGQGISEAFF

d_call: TRBD1
cdr3_length: 15
j_call: TRBJ2-7
clone_size: once
v_call: TRBV5-1
cdr3_nt: TGCGCCAGCAGCTCCTGGACAGGGCCCTCCTACGAGCAGTACTTC
cdr3_aa: CASSSWTGPSYEQYF

d_call: .
cdr3_length: 14
j_call: TRBJ1-1
clone_size: once
v_call: TRBV25-1
cdr3_nt: TGTGCCAGCAGTCAGCAGGGCCATGCCACTGAAGCTTTCTTT
cdr3_aa: CASSQQGHATEAFF

d_call: TRBD1
cdr3_length: 15
j_call: TRBJ1-4
clone_size: .
v_call: TRBV5-1
cdr3_nt: TGCGCCAGCAGCTTGGCGGGACAGGCTAATGAAAAACTGTTTTTT
cdr3_aa: CASSLAGQANEKLFF

d_call: .
cdr3_length: 13
j_call: TRBJ1-1
clone_size: .
v_call: TRBV11-2
cdr3_nt: TGTGCCAGCAGCCGCACACTCGTCTCTGAAGCTTTCTTT
cdr3_aa: CASSRTLVSEAFF

d_call: .
cdr3_length: 13
j_call: TRBJ2-3
clone_size: once
v_call: TRBV4-1
cdr3_nt: TGCGCCAGCAGCCTTCCGGCACCAGATACGCAGTATTTT
cdr3_aa: CASSLPAPDTQYF

d_call: .
cdr3_length: 13
j_call: TRBJ2-5
clone_size: once
v_call: TRBV5-1
cdr3_nt: TGCGCCAGCAGCCCGGGGTTAATGGAGACCCAGTACTTC
cdr3_aa: CASSPGLMETQYF

d_call: .
cdr3_length: 18
j_call: TRBJ1-4
clone_size: .
v_call: TRBV19
cdr3_nt: TGTGCCAGTAGTGCTCCCTTCGACCCAGGGCTAACTAATGAAAAACTGTTTTTT
cdr3_aa: CASSAPFDPGLTNEKLFF

d_call: .
cdr3_length: 13
j_call: TRBJ1-6
clone_size: .
v_call: TRBV2
cdr3_nt: TGTGCCAGCAGTGAGCAGGGCAATTCACCCCTCCACTTT
cdr3_aa: CASSEQGNSPLHF

d_call: .
cdr3_length: 15
j_call: TRBJ1-5
clone_size: .
v_call: TRBV19
cdr3_nt: TGTGCCAGTAGTAAAGGGAGGGGCTGGAATCAGCCCCAGCATTTT
cdr3_aa: CASSKGRGWNQPQHF

d_call: .
cdr3_length: 14
j_call: TRBJ1-5
clone_size: once
v_call: TRBV19
cdr3_nt: TGTGCCAGTAGTACGACGGCCAGCAATCAGCCCCAGCATTTT
cdr3_aa: CASSTTASNQPQHF

d_call: .
cdr3_length: 13
j_call: TRBJ1-1
clone_size: .
v_call: TRBV19
cdr3_nt: TGTGCCAGTAGCCAAACAGGGAACAATGAAGCTTTCTTT
cdr3_aa: CASSQTGNNEAFF

d_call: TRBD2
cdr3_length: 17
j_call: TRBJ2-3
clone_size: once
v_call: TRBV27
cdr3_nt: TGTGCCAGCAGTTCTCGCGGGCGGGGGAGGCTCACAGATACGCAGTATTTT
cdr3_aa: CASSSRGRGRLTDTQYF

d_call: .
cdr3_length: 13
j_call: TRBJ1-1
clone_size: few
v_call: TRBV6-5
cdr3_nt: TGTGCCAGCAGTTACTGGGCGGGGGCTGAAGCTTTCTTT
cdr3_aa: CASSYWAGAEAFF

d_call: TRBD1
cdr3_length: 14
j_call: TRBJ1-4
clone_size: .
v_call: TRBV27
cdr3_nt: TGTGCCAGCAGGATAGGGGGCTCGAATGAAAAACTGTTTTTT
cdr3_aa: CASRIGGSNEKLFF

d_call: .
cdr3_length: 13
j_call: TRBJ1-1
clone_size: .
v_call: TRBV7-9
cdr3_nt: TGTGCCAGCAGCTTAAGGACAATCCGGGAAGCTTTCTTT
cdr3_aa: CASSLRTIREAFF

d_call: TRBD1
cdr3_length: 14
j_call: TRBJ2-1
clone_size: .
v_call: TRBV6-5
cdr3_nt: TGTGCCAGCATCAGGACAGGGGTATACAATGAGCAGTTCTTC
cdr3_aa: CASIRTGVYNEQFF

d_call: TRBD2
cdr3_length: 16
j_call: TRBJ2-3
clone_size: many
v_call: TRBV6-2/TRBV6-3
cdr3_nt: TGTGCCAGCAGTTACTCCATGATAGCGGGAACAGATACGCAGTATTTT
cdr3_aa: CASSYSMIAGTDTQYF

d_call: TRBD1
cdr3_length: 15
j_call: TRBJ1-6
clone_size: .
v_call: TRBV19
cdr3_nt: TGTGCCAGTAGTGTACAGGGGGCTCGGAATTCACCCCTCCACTTT
cdr3_aa: CASSVQGARNSPLHF

d_call: TRBD1
cdr3_length: 15
j_call: TRBJ2-1
clone_size: .
v_call: TRBV2
cdr3_nt: TGTGCCAGCAGACCGGGCAGGGGGTCCTACAATGAGCAGTTCTTC
cdr3_aa: CASRPGRGSYNEQFF

d_call: .
cdr3_length: 14
j_call: TRBJ2-7
clone_size: .
v_call: TRBV5-1
cdr3_nt: TGCGCCAGCAGCCCCTTGACAAGCTCCTACGAGCAGTACTTC
cdr3_aa: CASSPLTSSYEQYF

d_call: TRBD1
cdr3_length: 16
j_call: TRBJ2-1
clone_size: .
v_call: TRBV9
cdr3_nt: TGTGCCAGCAGCGACGCCCGGGACAGTTCACCGAATGAGCAGTTCTTC
cdr3_aa: CASSDARDSSPNEQFF

d_call: .
cdr3_length: 14
j_call: TRBJ1-2
clone_size: .
v_call: TRBV7-9
cdr3_nt: TGTGCCAGCAGCTTAAATGGCGAAAACTATGGCTACACCTTC
cdr3_aa: CASSLNGENYGYTF

d_call: TRBD2
cdr3_length: 12
j_call: TRBJ2-3
clone_size: .
v_call: TRBV30
cdr3_nt: TGTGCCTACGGGGGGAGCACAGATACGCAGTATTTT
cdr3_aa: CAYGGSTDTQYF

d_call: TRBD1
cdr3_length: 15
j_call: TRBJ1-5
clone_size: .
v_call: TRBV11-3
cdr3_nt: TGTGCCAGCAGCGCTAGAGACAGGGGTAATCAGCCCCAGCATTTT
cdr3_aa: CASSARDRGNQPQHF

d_call: .
cdr3_length: 14
j_call: TRBJ1-4
clone_size: few
v_call: TRBV5-5
cdr3_nt: TGTGCCAGCAGCTTTGCAGCAACTAATGAAAAACTGTTTTTT
cdr3_aa: CASSFAATNEKLFF

d_call: .
cdr3_length: 14
j_call: TRBJ1-2
clone_size: .
v_call: TRBV18
cdr3_nt: TGTGCCAGCTCACCTCAGGGGACCCAGCGCGGCTACACCTTC
cdr3_aa: CASSPQGTQRGYTF

d_call: TRBD1
cdr3_length: 19
j_call: TRBJ1-4
clone_size: .
v_call: TRBV4-1
cdr3_nt: TGCGCCAGCAGCCACCACCCGGGACAGGGAGGTTCGACTAATGAAAAACTGTTTTTT
cdr3_aa: CASSHHPGQGGSTNEKLFF

d_call: .
cdr3_length: 17
j_call: TRBJ2-2
clone_size: .
v_call: TRBV4-2
cdr3_nt: TGTGCCAGCAGCCAAGAAAGCTACAGGGAAAGGTCCGGGGAGCTGTTTTTT
cdr3_aa: CASSQESYRERSGELFF

d_call: .
cdr3_length: 16
j_call: TRBJ2-2
clone_size: .
v_call: TRBV3-1/TRBV3-2
cdr3_nt: TGTGCCAGCAGCCCGCTGGGGGGCTATAACACCGGGGAGCTGTTTTTT
cdr3_aa: CASSPLGGYNTGELFF

d_call: .
cdr3_length: 13
j_call: TRBJ2-1
clone_size: .
v_call: TRBV6-5
cdr3_nt: TGTGCCAGCAGGACCCCCGGGGGCGATGAGCAGTTCTTC
cdr3_aa: CASRTPGGDEQFF

d_call: TRBD2
cdr3_length: 14
j_call: TRBJ2-1
clone_size: once
v_call: TRBV9
cdr3_nt: TGTGCCAGCAGCGGGGGACTAGCGGACAATGAGCAGTTCTTC
cdr3_aa: CASSGGLADNEQFF

d_call: TRBD1
cdr3_length: 14
j_call: TRBJ2-7
clone_size: .
v_call: TRBV2
cdr3_nt: TGTGCCAGCAGGTGGGAGACAGGGGCCTACGAGCAGTACTTC
cdr3_aa: CASRWETGAYEQYF

d_call: .
cdr3_length: 13
j_call: TRBJ1-1
clone_size: .
v_call: TRBV11-1
cdr3_nt: TGTGCCAGCAGCTTCTCGGAGAACACTGAAGCTTTCTTT
cdr3_aa: CASSFSENTEAFF

d_call: .
cdr3_length: 16
j_call: TRBJ2-7
clone_size: .
v_call: TRBV19
cdr3_nt: TGTGCCAGTAGTATAGAGGCGTCGAATGTGGGCTACGAGCAGTACTTC
cdr3_aa: CASSIEASNVGYEQYF

d_call: .
cdr3_length: 13
j_call: TRBJ1-1
clone_size: once
v_call: TRBV6-1
cdr3_nt: TGTGCCAGCAGTGAGACAGGGAACACTGAAGCTTTCTTT
cdr3_aa: CASSETGNTEAFF

d_call: .
cdr3_length: 12
j_call: TRBJ2-2
clone_size: once
v_call: TRBV7-2
cdr3_nt: TGTGCCAGCCTTGCGGAAGGTGGGGAGCTGTTTTTT
cdr3_aa: CASLAEGGELFF

d_call: .
cdr3_length: 12
j_call: TRBJ1-2
clone_size: .
v_call: TRBV28
cdr3_nt: TGTGCCAGCAGTTTACAGAGATATGGCTACACCTTC
cdr3_aa: CASSLQRYGYTF

d_call: .
cdr3_length: 15
j_call: TRBJ1-2
clone_size: .
v_call: TRBV6-5
cdr3_nt: TGTGCCAGCAGAAACCCAGGGCCCACTAACTATGGCTACACCTTC
cdr3_aa: CASRNPGPTNYGYTF

d_call: .
cdr3_length: 13
j_call: TRBJ1-1
clone_size: .
v_call: TRBV7-3
cdr3_nt: TGTGCCAGCAGCACACAGGCGGGCACTGAAGCTTTCTTT
cdr3_aa: CASSTQAGTEAFF

d_call: .
cdr3_length: 13
j_call: TRBJ2-7
clone_size: few
v_call: TRBV5-1
cdr3_nt: TGCGCCAGCAGCTCCGGGTCAATATACGAGCAGTACTTC
cdr3_aa: CASSSGSIYEQYF

d_call: .
cdr3_length: 15
j_call: TRBJ1-6
clone_size: .
v_call: TRBV18
cdr3_nt: TGTGCCAGCTCACCAGAATCGGGGCGTGATTCACCCCTCCACTTT
cdr3_aa: CASSPESGRDSPLHF

d_call: .
cdr3_length: 15
j_call: TRBJ2-2
clone_size: few
v_call: TRBV27
cdr3_nt: TGTGCCAGCAGTTTACGGGGCGCGGACACCGGGGAGCTGTTTTTT
cdr3_aa: CASSLRGADTGELFF

d_call: .
cdr3_length: 14
j_call: TRBJ1-1
clone_size: few
v_call: TRBV6-2/TRBV6-3
cdr3_nt: TGTGCCAGCAGTTACTCGTCAGTTAACACTGAAGCTTTCTTT
cdr3_aa: CASSYSSVNTEAFF

d_call: TRBD1
cdr3_length: 19
j_call: TRBJ2-1
clone_size: once
v_call: TRBV29-1
cdr3_nt: TGCAGCGTTGAAGGATACCGAGGAACAACAGGGGGCGCAGGGAATGAGCAGTTCTTC
cdr3_aa: CSVEGYRGTTGGAGNEQFF

d_call: TRBD1
cdr3_length: 15
j_call: TRBJ1-5
clone_size: .
v_call: TRBV28
cdr3_nt: TGTGCCAGCAGTTCGGGACAGGGAGCGAATCAGCCCCAGCATTTT
cdr3_aa: CASSSGQGANQPQHF

d_call: .
cdr3_length: 15
j_call: TRBJ2-2
clone_size: once
v_call: TRBV5-1
cdr3_nt: TGCGCCAGCAGCTTGGTTGAGCAGCTCACCGGGGAGCTGTTTTTT
cdr3_aa: CASSLVEQLTGELFF